The 28 T cell receptor beta chains listed next were all sequenced from one sample in a study of identifying expanded T cells in peripheral blood. The repertoire was sequenced with immunoSEQ multiplex PCR; TCRdb's copy has only in-frame clones and lacks some. The sample holds approximately 83,000 clones, approximately 81% seen once. Sequencing was done on a sample of blood. The receptors were gathered from a person between 18 and 75 years old in good health.

The chain has TRBV5-1 and TRBJ2-5; weak D call: TRBD1 (6 bases). V gave up 2 bases and J gave up 5 bases, with 19 bases separating them. The germline CDR1 and CDR2 sequences are SGHRS and YFSETQ. The CDR3 has 16 amino acids. CDR3 amino acids: CASSFLGGRPRETQYF. CDR3 coding DNA: TGCGCCAGCAGCTTCCTAGGGGGAAGGCCGAGGGAGACCCAGTACTTC.

The chain combines TRBV27 with TRBJ1-5; TRBD1 is a possible D gene (5 bases). Per germline, CDR1 MNHEY and CDR2 SMNVEV (reference sequence). CDR3 length: 17 residues. V was trimmed by 3 bases and J by 5 bases, leaving 20 bases between them. The CDR3 spells CASSFVRGVGVDQPQHF. CDR3 DNA sequence: TGTGCCAGCAGTTTTGTTAGGGGAGTGGGTGTGGATCAGCCCCAGCATTTT.

This clone was detected only once. J is TRBJ2-3 and V is TRBV6-5, with TRBD2 matching over 7 bases. The CDR3 covers 14 residues. Unmatched junction bases numbered 8, after V lost 5 bases and J lost 6 bases. Germline V gene lookup returns CDR1 MNHEY and CDR2 SVGAGI. The CDR3: CASSNPRGKDTQYF. The CDR3 DNA sequence: TGTGCCAGCAGTAACCCGCGGGGGAAGGATACGCAGTATTTT.

The chain employs TRBV5-4 and TRBJ2-7; 7 positions agree with TRBD2. V dropped 0 bases and J dropped 4; count of bases not matched to a gene: 4. Germline CDR1 and CDR2: SGHNT and YYREEE (reference sequence). The CDR3 has 14 residues. The CDR3 DNA is TGTGCCAGCAGCTTGGCGGGGGGTGGATACGAGCAGTACTTC. Translation: CASSLAGGGYEQYF.

This clone has a single count. This chain joins TRBV4-3 and TRBJ2-1; 8 bases match TRBD1. V lost 6 bases to trimming and J lost 3 bases; unmatched junction nucleotides: 7. Germline CDR1 LGHNA, CDR2 YSLEER. The CDR3 runs 15 residues. CDR3 DNA sequence: TGCGCCAGCAGTCCCGGGACAGGATTCTACAATGAGCAGTTCTTC. Translation gives CASSPGTGFYNEQFF.

The chain recombines TRBV9 with TRBJ2-1; 8 nucleotides line up with TRBD1. The CDR3 is 17 amino acids. V was pared by 0 bases and J by 6 bases, with 11 bases of the junction left unmatched. The V gene's germline CDR1 is SGDLS and CDR2 YYNGEE. DNA for the CDR3: TGTGCCAGCAGCGTAGAATGGGACAGGAGTGTAATCAATGAGCAGTTCTTC. It yields the protein CASSVEWDRSVINEQFF.

The chain joins TRBV2 to TRBJ1-5; D might be TRBD1 (6 bases). Trimming pared 6 bases from V and 5 bases from J, leaving 11 bases between. Germline CDR1 SNHLY, CDR2 FYNNEI. CDR3 size: 13 residues. The CDR3 DNA reads TGTGCCAGCAGGGAGGGGGTGTATCAGCCCCAGCATTTT. This gives the protein CASREGVYQPQHF.

The chain joins TRBV2 to TRBJ1-5; D not resolved. Germline assignment: CDR1 SNHLY and CDR2 FYNNEI. This CDR3 is built from 14 residues. Trimming took 3 bases from V and 0 from J, leaving 6 bases between them. In DNA form, the CDR3 reads TGTGCCAGCAGTGACCGTAGTAGCAATCAGCCCCAGCATTTT. Its protein is CASSDRSSNQPQHF.

This chain links TRBV18 with TRBJ2-5; D gene uncertain. Germline V CDR1 and CDR2: KGHSH, LQKENI. The germline V and J ends were trimmed by 1 base and 4 bases, with 10 bases remaining between them. This CDR3 has 14 residues. Written as DNA, the CDR3 is TGTGCCAGCTCACCACGCACCGGGCGAGAGACCCAGTACTTC. Translated, it gives CASSPRTGRETQYF.

The CDR3 loop is CASSHQTGGKSEKLFF. CDR3 sequence (DNA): TGTGCCAGCAGCCACCAGACAGGAGGAAAAAGTGAAAAACTGTTTTTT. This chain joins TRBV7-8 and TRBJ1-4; a possible D gene is TRBD1 (6 bases). CDR1 SGHVS and CDR2 FQNEAQ come from the germline V gene. V lost 5 bases, J lost 7 bases, and 20 bases lay in between. The CDR3 is 16 residues long.

The chain has TRBV19 and TRBJ1-3; 7 nucleotides line up with TRBD1. Per germline, CDR1 LNHDA and CDR2 SQIVND (reference sequence). Trimming took 4 bases from V and 3 from J; bases not matched to a gene: 15. The CDR3 covers 18 residues. The CDR3 is CASSRAPIQGFFGNTIYF. CDR3 bases: TGTGCCAGTAGTAGGGCTCCAATACAGGGGTTCTTTGGAAACACCATATATTTT.

The chain has TRBV9 and TRBJ2-7, with 8 bases aligning to TRBD2. V shed 4 bases, J shed 5 bases, and the junction held 14 bases outside the gene matches. Germline V lookup: CDR1 SGDLS, CDR2 YYNGEE. This CDR3 region has 16 residues. The CDR3 protein is CASSPNIVAGRDEQYF. The CDR3 DNA reads as TGTGCCAGCAGCCCTAATATAGTAGCGGGGAGGGACGAGCAGTACTTC.

J is TRBJ2-1 and V is TRBV5-8, with D possibly being TRBD2 (5 bases). CDR1 is SGHTS and CDR2 is YDEGEE in the germline V gene. This CDR3 contains 15 residues. V lost 0 bases to trimming and J lost 2 bases, with 9 bases between them. The CDR3 nucleotides are TGTGCCAGCAGCTTGGCCGGGGTCACCTACAATGAGCAGTTCTTC. Protein: CASSLAGVTYNEQFF.

This sequence joins TRBV5-8 and TRBJ2-7; perhaps TRBD1 as D (5 bases). The CDR3 runs 15 residues. The V and J ends lost 0 bases and 5 bases respectively, with 15 bases between them. The V gene's germline CDR1 is SGHTS and CDR2 YDEGEE. The CDR3 coding sequence is TGTGCCAGCAGCTTGGCCTTATCAGGGTTTCACGAGCAGTACTTC. Its translation is CASSLALSGFHEQYF.

The CDR3 loop reads CASRQTAPSNQPQHF. The CDR3 DNA reads as TGTGCCAGCAGGCAGACAGCCCCTAGCAATCAGCCCCAGCATTTT. V gene TRBV6-1 combines with J gene TRBJ1-5, with a tentative D call TRBD1 (5 bases). In germline, CDR1 is MNHNS, CDR2 SASEGT. Trimming removed 6 bases from V and 0 bases from J, with 12 bases in between. This CDR3 spans 15 amino acids.

The chain joins TRBV7-2 to TRBJ1-2; D not certain. V gave up 5 bases and J gave up 5 bases, with 15 bases separating them. CDR1 and CDR2 (germline): SGHTA, FQGNSA. CDR3 length: 14 residues. CDR3 bases: TGTGCCAGCAGCCCCGTGACAAGCGATTATGGCTACACCTTC. Encoded protein: CASSPVTSDYGYTF.

The chain couples TRBV14 to TRBJ1-2; D call uncertain. Germline lookup yields CDR1 SGHDN and CDR2 FVKESK. V lost 5 bases, J lost 4 bases, and 11 bases lay in between. CDR3 size: 13 residues. CDR3 loop: CASSNKGSYGYTF. CDR3 coding DNA: TGTGCCAGCAGCAACAAGGGCAGCTATGGCTACACCTTC.

This sequence joins TRBV27 and TRBJ1-4; no clear D. Trimming took off 5 bases at V and 8 bases at J, with 18 bases between the two ends. The CDR3 loop spans 15 amino acids. Germline CDR1 and CDR2: MNHEY and SMNVEV (reference sequence). The CDR3: CASSPLEVGGEKLFF. The CDR3 region has the DNA TGTGCCAGCAGTCCCTTAGAAGTGGGTGGCGAAAAACTGTTTTTT.

This clone was picked up one time. J is TRBJ2-7 and V is TRBV6-5, with D possibly being TRBD1 or TRBD2 (5 bases each). The CDR3 consists of 14 residues. The V and J ends lost 3 bases and 7 bases respectively, with 16 bases between them. CDR1 and CDR2 (germline): MNHEY, SVGAGI. CDR3 DNA: TGTGCCAGCAGTTATTGGGCAGGGCCGGGGGAGCAGTACTTC. The encoded protein is CASSYWAGPGEQYF.

The chain's CDR3 is CASSRDRMNEKLFF. In nucleotides, the CDR3 is TGTGCCAGCAGCCGGGACAGGATGAATGAAAAACTGTTTTTT. The genes are TRBV7-2 and TRBJ1-4; 8 bases align to TRBD1. This CDR3 region has 14 residues. Germline lookup yields CDR1 SGHTA and CDR2 FQGNSA. Trimming cost V 5 bases and J 5 bases; bases outside gene matches: 4.

The DNA for the CDR3 is TGCGCCAGCAGCTTAGGACAGGGGACCTCAACAGATACGCAGTATTTT. This encodes CASSLGQGTSTDTQYF. The chain joins TRBV5-1 to TRBJ2-3; TRBD1 agrees at 9 bases. This CDR3 is built from 16 residues. Germline loops: CDR1 SGHRS, CDR2 YFSETQ. With V trimmed by 2 bases and J by 3 bases, 7 bases remained unmatched.

The chain carries TRBV7-2 and TRBJ2-6; maybe TRBD1 (7 bases). CDR3 size: 15 residues. Deletions cut 5 bases from V and 1 base from J, with 9 bases between. The germline V gene has CDR1 SGHTA and CDR2 FQGNSA. CDR3 sequence: CASSPGGSGANVLTF. In DNA form, the CDR3 reads TGTGCCAGCAGCCCAGGGGGGTCTGGGGCCAACGTCCTGACTTTC. Full variable domain (outside the CDR3, taken from reference TRBV7-2 and TRBJ2-6): GAGVSQSPSNKVTEKGKDVELRCDPISGHTALYWYRQSLGQGLEFLIYFQGNSAPDKSGLPSDRFSAERTGGSVSTLTIQRTQQEDSAVYLCASSPGGSGANVLTFGAGSRLTVL.

The chain uses TRBV2 and TRBJ1-2; 8 bases fit TRBD1. Germline loops: CDR1 SNHLY, CDR2 FYNNEI. The CDR3 is made up of 14 amino acids. Germline trimming cut 8 bases from V and 4 bases from J; bases unmatched to any gene: 9. The CDR3 protein is CASCYYDRGYGYTF. The CDR3 DNA is TGTGCCAGCTGCTACTACGACAGGGGCTATGGCTACACCTTC.

This sequence joins TRBV7-2 and TRBJ1-1; TRBD1 might be the D (6 bases). CDR3 length equals 14 residues. Germline V gives CDR1 SGHTA, CDR2 FQGNSA. V was clipped by 2 bases and J by 6 bases, with 13 bases between them. This chain's CDR3 is CASSLKGHLAEAFF. The CDR3, as DNA: TGTGCCAGCAGCTTAAAGGGACATTTGGCTGAAGCTTTCTTT.

The chain carries TRBV27 and TRBJ1-5, with TRBD1 as a possible D gene (6 bases). The V gene lost 6 bases and the J gene lost 4 bases, with 16 bases spanning the gap. Per the germline V gene, CDR1 is MNHEY and CDR2 is SMNVEV (reference sequence). The CDR3 is made up of 15 amino acids. The CDR3, as DNA: TGTGCCAGCAGCCTACAGTGGGGGCGGAATCAGCCCCAGCATTTT. This encodes CASSLQWGRNQPQHF.

The J gene is TRBJ2-7, the V gene TRBV11-3, with D perhaps being TRBD1 or TRBD2 (6 bases each). This CDR3 is built from 12 residues. V lost 3 bases, J lost 6 bases, and 9 bases lay in between. Germline V gene data show CDR1 as SGHNT and CDR2 as YENEEA. The CDR3 spells CASSFGGPEQYF. The CDR3, as DNA: TGTGCCAGCAGCTTCGGGGGCCCCGAGCAGTACTTC.

V usage is TRBV6-1 and J usage is TRBJ2-3; 10 positions agree with TRBD1. The CDR3 is made up of 15 amino acids. Germline values: CDR1 MNHNS, CDR2 SASEGT. After removal of 6 bases from V and 0 bases from J, the junction contained 3 bases not matched to a gene. The CDR3 coding sequence is TGTGCCAGCAGAAGGGACAGGGGCAGCACAGATACGCAGTATTTT. It translates to CASRRDRGSTDTQYF.

The chain is built from TRBV12-5 and TRBJ2-3, with 12 positions matching TRBD1. Losses at the gene ends were 3 bases for V and 3 bases for J; bases not matched to a gene: 7. The germline V gene has CDR1 LGHNT and CDR2 FRNRAP. The CDR3 is 17 residues long. CDR3 bases: TGTGCTAGTGGTTTCGGGACAGGGGGCGCCGGGACAGATACGCAGTATTTT. This gives the protein CASGFGTGGAGTDTQYF.